The next 29 T cell receptor beta chains were all read from a single sample in a study of blood T cell repertoires in COVID-19. The table came from immunoSEQ multiplex PCR; TCRdb's copy has only in-frame clones and leaves some out. Of some 530,000 clones listed, 88% were seen once; the top ten hold roughly 8%. The sequencing sample was made of PBMCs or T cells enriched from blood (not recorded which). The source is a woman aged 60-75 years who had recovered from COVID-19.

The rearrangement uses TRBV7-8 and TRBJ2-2, with D maybe TRBD2 (6 bases). The CDR3 is 16 amino acids. Germline V CDR1 and CDR2: SGHVS, FQNEAQ. V was clipped by 7 bases and J by 7 bases, with 22 bases between them. The CDR3 reads CASMVAWTKFGGELFF. CDR3 nucleotides: TGTGCCAGCATGGTGGCTTGGACTAAATTTGGCGGGGAGCTGTTTTTT.

This rearrangement joins TRBV4-1 to TRBJ1-5; 7 bases match TRBD1. This CDR3 is built from 17 residues. Trimming cost V 0 bases and J 2 bases; bases outside gene matches: 7. Germline assignment: CDR1 MGHRA and CDR2 YSYEKL. The CDR3 loop is CASSQDPRGLGNQPQHF. CDR3 coding DNA: TGCGCCAGCAGCCAAGACCCTAGGGGGCTCGGCAATCAGCCCCAGCATTTT.

The CDR3, as DNA: TGTGCCAGCAGCGTAGCAAGGGGGACCGGGGAGCTGTTTTTT. As protein: CASSVARGTGELFF. The genes are TRBV9 and TRBJ2-2; D possibly corresponds to TRBD1 (6 bases). From germline, CDR1 is SGDLS and CDR2 YYNGEE. CDR3 length equals 14 residues. V was trimmed by 0 bases and J by 5 bases, leaving 8 bases between them.

The chain joins TRBV14 to TRBJ1-6; D possibly corresponds to TRBD1 (5 bases). Germline V gene sequence: CDR1 SGHDN, CDR2 FVKESK. CDR3 length: 15 amino acids. Trimming took 2 bases from V and 10 from J, leaving 15 bases between them. The CDR3 DNA reads TGTGCCAGCAGCCAAAATTTCGGGGGGACCTCACCCCTCCACTTT. Protein product: CASSQNFGGTSPLHF.

This rearrangement joins TRBV24-1 to TRBJ2-1; 10 nucleotides match TRBD1. Germline V gene sequence: CDR1 KGHDR, CDR2 SFDVKD. V lost 9 bases, J lost 6 bases, and 7 bases stayed unmatched. The CDR3 covers 14 residues. This CDR3 reads CATQGQGSGNEQFF. CDR3 DNA: TGTGCCACCCAGGGACAGGGGAGTGGCAATGAGCAGTTCTTC.

A word on this clone: Other nucleotide sequences from this sample produce the same CDR3. The rearrangement links TRBV5-1 to TRBJ2-1, with a possible D match to TRBD2 (6 bases). The CDR3 consists of 15 residues. Trimming shortened V by 0 bases and J by 1 base, and 8 bases separated the two germline ends. Per germline, CDR1 SGHRS and CDR2 YFSETQ. This CDR3 reads CASSLVGGSYNEQFF. CDR3 sequence (DNA): TGCGCCAGCAGCTTGGTCGGGGGATCCTACAATGAGCAGTTCTTC.

In the case of this clone: This CDR3 is also generated by other DNA sequences in the sample. The chain employs TRBV5-6 and TRBJ2-7, with a weak D call TRBD1 (6 bases). Germline CDR1 and CDR2: SGHDT and YYEEEE. This CDR3 is built from 14 residues. The germline V and J ends were trimmed by 2 bases and 1 base, with 10 bases remaining between them. The CDR3, as DNA: TGTGCCAGCAGCTTCGGACAGTCGTCCTACGAGCAGTACTTC. Its translation is CASSFGQSSYEQYF.

This clone was detected only a few times. The chain recombines TRBV25-1 with TRBJ1-1, with TRBD1 matching over 8 bases. V gave up 4 bases and J gave up 0 bases; unmatched junction bases: 7. CDR3 length: 16 residues. CDR1 and CDR2 from the germline V gene are MGHDK and SYGVNS. CDR3 nucleotides: TGTGCCAGCAGTGCGGGACAGGTTATCATGAACACTGAAGCTTTCTTT. This gives the protein CASSAGQVIMNTEAFF.

V gene TRBV7-9 combines with J gene TRBJ2-1; TRBD2 matches 14 bases. The CDR3 sequence is 17 residues long. The ends lost 2 bases at V and 6 bases at J; junction bases unmatched: 6. The V gene's germline CDR1 is SEHNR and CDR2 FQNEAQ (reference sequence). The CDR3 sequence: CASSLLGTSGGLNEQFF. Written as DNA, the CDR3 is TGTGCCAGCAGCTTATTGGGGACTAGCGGGGGCCTCAATGAGCAGTTCTTC.

This clone has a handful of counts. The J gene is TRBJ1-2, the V gene TRBV24-1, with a tentative D call TRBD1 (5 bases). This CDR3 is 14 amino acids long. Germline-derived CDR1 and CDR2 are KGHDR and SFDVKD. Trimming stripped 4 bases from V and 6 bases from J, with 14 bases between. This CDR3 is CATSDNRRGDGYTF. The DNA of the CDR3 is TGTGCCACCAGTGACAACCGAAGGGGCGATGGCTACACCTTC.

The chain uses TRBV10-3 and TRBJ1-2; D is undetermined. Germline V gene lookup returns CDR1 ENHRY and CDR2 SYGVKD. Trimming took 1 base from V and 6 from J, leaving 12 bases between them. This CDR3 is built from 14 residues. CDR3 sequence: CAISEFSPGDGYTF. CDR3 coding DNA: TGTGCCATCAGTGAGTTCTCCCCCGGAGATGGCTACACCTTC.

In the case of this clone: At one boundary the junction diverges from the germline segment, which might be a read error. The chain couples TRBV9 to TRBJ2-2, with a tentative D call TRBD1 (6 bases). The CDR3 totals 15 residues. CDR1 and CDR2 from the germline V gene are SGDLS and YYNGEE. CDR3 region: CASSSVTRDTGELLF. The CDR3 nucleotides read TGTGCCAGCAGCAGTGTCACCCGGGACACCGGGGAGCTGCTTTTT.

Here the CDR3 reads CASTALSSYNEQFF. CDR3 coding DNA: TGCGCCAGTACAGCTTTGAGCTCCTACAATGAGCAGTTCTTC. V is TRBV5-1 and J is TRBJ2-1; D is undetermined. CDR1 is SGHRS and CDR2 is YFSETQ in the germline V gene. The CDR3 covers 14 residues. Trimming cost V 8 bases and J 0 bases, with 12 bases left between them.

This sequence joins TRBV5-1 and TRBJ2-5; D might be TRBD2 (6 bases). The CDR3 sequence is 15 residues long. V shed 4 bases and J shed 5 bases, with 18 bases lying between them. Germline-derived CDR1 and CDR2 are SGHRS and YFSETQ. As DNA, the CDR3 is TGCGCCAGCAGCCCAGGCGGAGGGGCCGTGGAGACCCAGTACTTC. Translated, it gives CASSPGGGAVETQYF.

V usage is TRBV7-6 and J usage is TRBJ2-1; D perhaps matches TRBD1 (6 bases). V lost 1 base to trimming and J lost 8 bases, with 6 bases between them. The CDR3 runs to 12 residues. Per the germline V gene, CDR1 is SGHVS and CDR2 is FNYEAQ. The CDR3 DNA reads TGTGCCAGCAGCTTAGAGGGGGATGAGCAGTTCTTC. Translated, it gives CASSLEGDEQFF.

The V and J genes are TRBV25-1 and TRBJ1-2; 8 bases are a match to TRBD1. Trimming took 6 bases from V and 1 from J; bases not matched to a gene: 4. CDR3 length: 14 amino acids. Germline CDR1 is MGHDK and CDR2 is SYGVNS. CDR3 region: CASSSGQGNYGYTF. The CDR3 bases are TGTGCCAGCAGCTCCGGACAGGGTAACTATGGCTACACCTTC.

The chain uses TRBV5-1 and TRBJ1-1; a possible D gene is TRBD1 (5 bases). V was pared by 6 bases and J by 3 bases, with 15 bases between. This CDR3 has 14 residues. CDR1 and CDR2 (germline): SGHRS, YFSETQ. The DNA of the CDR3 is TGCGCCAGCACCCGAGGAGGGGTAGACACTGAAGCTTTCTTT. Its protein product is CASTRGGVDTEAFF.

This chain connects TRBV4-1 to TRBJ1-1, with a possible D match to TRBD1 (5 bases). Germline CDR1 and CDR2: MGHRA and YSYEKL. The V end was cut by 1 base, the J end by 0 bases, with 18 bases between. The CDR3 spans 18 residues. CDR3 DNA: TGCGCCAGCAGCCAAGCCGCCGAAAGGGTGGGGCTGAACACTGAAGCTTTCTTT. It yields the protein CASSQAAERVGLNTEAFF.

The chain joins TRBV5-5 to TRBJ1-2, with D possibly being TRBD1 (6 bases). Per germline, CDR1 SGHKS and CDR2 YYEKEE (reference sequence). The V and J ends lost 2 bases and 5 bases respectively, with 16 bases between them. CDR3 size: 15 residues. The CDR3 is CASSLGEGVRYGYTF. The CDR3, as DNA: TGTGCCAGCAGCTTAGGTGAGGGGGTGAGATATGGCTACACCTTC.

The sample holds a few counts of this clone. This chain connects TRBV24-1 to TRBJ2-2; D might be TRBD1 (6 bases). Germline-derived CDR1 and CDR2 are KGHDR and SFDVKD. V was shortened by 5 bases and J by 4 bases, with 13 bases between the two germline ends. The CDR3 totals 15 residues. For the CDR3, the DNA is TGTGCCACCAGTGCCATGGACAGTTCCACCGGGGAGCTGTTTTTT. It encodes CATSAMDSSTGELFF.

The chain joins TRBV4-2 to TRBJ2-2, with 7 bases lining up with TRBD1. Germline CDR1 LGHNA, CDR2 YNFKEQ. The CDR3 spans 16 residues. The V and J ends lost 1 base and 0 bases, in that order; junction bases with no gene match: 2. The CDR3 protein is CASSQVGTANTGELFF. The CDR3 DNA reads TGTGCCAGCAGCCAAGTTGGGACAGCGAACACCGGGGAGCTGTTTTTT.

In its sample, this clone was seen a few times. The chain carries TRBV4-1 and TRBJ2-2, with D unresolved. The CDR3 loop spans 12 amino acids. The germline gives CDR1 MGHRA, CDR2 YSYEKL. V lost 2 bases to trimming and J lost 7 bases, with 5 bases between them. CDR3 in DNA: TGCGCCAGCAGCCAAAGAGGCGGGGAGCTGTTTTTT. Protein product: CASSQRGGELFF.

This clone showed up just once. This CDR3 is CASRGTGVSYGYTF. The CDR3 nucleotides read TGTGCCAGCAGGGGGACAGGGGTTAGCTATGGCTACACCTTC. V gene TRBV6-5 combines with J gene TRBJ1-2, with 10 nucleotides matching TRBD1. Trimming took 6 bases from V and 4 from J; bases not matched to a gene: 5. The CDR3 sequence is 14 residues long. Germline assignment: CDR1 MNHEY and CDR2 SVGAGI.

The J gene is TRBJ1-2, the V gene TRBV27, with D unclear. The CDR3 sequence is 15 residues long. Germline CDR1 is MNHEY and CDR2 is SMNVEV (reference sequence). V lost 5 bases and J 4 bases, leaving 17 bases between the germline ends. The CDR3 is CASSPRTRSPYGYTF. In nucleotides, the CDR3 is TGTGCCAGCAGTCCCCGCACGAGGAGCCCCTATGGCTACACCTTC.

The rearrangement joins TRBV9 to TRBJ1-2; possibly TRBD1 for D (6 bases). Trimming cost V 2 bases and J 5 bases, with 13 bases left between them. The CDR3 contains 14 residues. Germline CDR1 SGDLS, CDR2 YYNGEE. The CDR3 DNA reads as TGTGCCAGCAGCGTTACGGGACAAAGTTATGGCTACACCTTC. Its protein product is CASSVTGQSYGYTF.

The gene calls are TRBV19 and TRBJ1-5; tentative D call: TRBD1 (6 bases). V lost 2 bases and J 0 bases, leaving 20 bases between the germline ends. From germline, CDR1 is LNHDA and CDR2 SQIVND (reference sequence). This CDR3 is 19 amino acids long. The CDR3 loop is CASSIPLRGSTYSNQPQHF. CDR3 coding DNA: TGTGCCAGTAGTATACCTCTCAGGGGATCTACCTATAGCAATCAGCCCCAGCATTTT.

CDR3 nucleotide sequence: TGTGCCAGCAGTTACAGGGCACATCAGCCCCAGCATTTT. It codes for CASSYRAHQPQHF. The V gene is TRBV27, the J gene TRBJ1-5, with D possibly matching TRBD1 (6 bases). This CDR3 region has 13 residues. Trimming took off 4 bases at V and 5 bases at J, with 9 bases between the two ends. Looked up from germline, CDR1 is MNHEY and CDR2 is SMNVEV (reference sequence).

The chain couples TRBV11-2 to TRBJ1-2; D gene unclear. CDR1 and CDR2 from the germline V gene are SGHAT and FQNNGV. CDR3 length: 16 residues. Trimming took 1 base from V and 8 from J, leaving 20 bases between them. The CDR3 DNA follows: TGTGCCAGCAGCTTAGTTGCTCAGTCCATCCCTAGGGGCTACACCTTC. This sequence encodes CASSLVAQSIPRGYTF.

A note on this clone: Other DNA sequences within the sample encode an identical CDR3. V and J are TRBV3-1 (or the pseudogene TRBV3-2) and TRBJ1-3; D is uncertain. Germline lookup yields CDR1 LGHDT and CDR2 YNNKEL (reference sequence). Deletions cut 2 bases from V and 4 bases from J, with 6 bases between. This CDR3 contains 13 residues. The CDR3 reads CASSQSSGNTIYF. DNA of the CDR3: TGTGCCAGCAGCCAATCTTCGGGAAACACCATATATTTT.